Each of the 18 T cell receptor beta chains below was sequenced from the same sample in a study of CD8 T cells in ankylosing spondylitis. Their specific antigens are unknown. MiXCR, applied by TCRdb to the 5' RACE reads, yields one record per CDR3 protein. Among roughly 440,000 distinct CDR3 sequences listed, under 20% were seen once. The study, taken as a whole, reports: What appeared characteristic of ankylosing spondylitis blood was a TCR beta motif of several highly homologous variants.

Specimen: blood, either unsorted or a sorted T cell fraction (not recorded which). All receptors derive from a male donor with ankylosing spondylitis.

V gene TRBV20-1 combines with J gene TRBJ2-7, with D unresolved. The V gene lost 5 bases and the J gene lost 5 bases, with 10 bases spanning the gap. The CDR3 consists of 11 residues. CDR1 is DFQATT and CDR2 is SNEGSKA in the germline V gene (reference sequence). The CDR3 region has the DNA TGCAGTGCTGGAACAGTGGACGAGCAGTACTTC. Protein: CSAGTVDEQYF.

This chain links TRBV24-1 with TRBJ2-1, with a tentative D call TRBD1 (5 bases). The CDR3 sequence is 13 residues long. The V gene lost 9 bases and the J gene lost 5 bases, with 13 bases spanning the gap. Germline V gives CDR1 KGHDR, CDR2 SFDVKD. The CDR3 spells CATGAGLNNEQFF. CDR3 coding DNA: TGTGCCACCGGGGCAGGTTTAAACAATGAGCAGTTCTTC.

The sample holds a few counts of this clonotype. V gene TRBV5-1 combines with J gene TRBJ2-5, with D possibly being TRBD1 (6 bases). CDR3 length: 15 residues. V dropped 0 bases and J dropped 3 bases, with 12 bases sitting between them. Germline V gene lookup returns CDR1 SGHRS and CDR2 YFSETQ. The CDR3 sequence is CASSLAPDRKETQYF. The DNA of the CDR3 is TGCGCCAGCAGCTTGGCCCCGGACAGAAAAGAGACCCAGTACTTC.

The chain couples TRBV28 to TRBJ2-1; D ambiguous. The CDR3 loop spans 15 amino acids. Germline assignment: CDR1 MDHEN and CDR2 SYDVKM. V was pared by 5 bases and J by 8 bases, with 19 bases between. This chain's CDR3 is CASSLPSQTNYEQFF. The CDR3 DNA reads as TGTGCCAGCAGTCTCCCTTCCCAGACAAACTATGAGCAGTTCTTC.

This clonotype was found a few times. The V call is TRBV27, the J call TRBJ1-5; D uncertain. There are 14 residues in the CDR3. CDR1 and CDR2 from the germline V gene are MNHEY and SMNVEV (reference sequence). V was cut by 6 bases and J by 0 bases, with 9 bases left in between. The CDR3 nucleotides are TGTGCCAGCAGGTCCGTGCTTAGCAATCAGCCCCAGCATTTT. As protein: CASRSVLSNQPQHF.

The chain uses TRBV27 and TRBJ1-2; D perhaps matches TRBD1 (5 bases). V was clipped by 3 bases and J by 7 bases, with 15 bases between them. The CDR3 is 14 amino acids. CDR1 is MNHEY and CDR2 is SMNVEV in the germline V gene (reference sequence). The CDR3 is CASSLRGAQRGYTF. In nucleotides, the CDR3 is TGTGCCAGCAGTTTGCGTGGGGCGCAGCGTGGCTACACCTTC.

The chain employs TRBV7-2 and TRBJ2-3; D is uncertain. There are 12 residues in the CDR3. Germline CDR1 reads SGHTA; CDR2 reads FQGNSA. V lost 5 bases and J lost 7, with 10 bases in between. The CDR3 protein is CASSRSLHTQYF. DNA for the CDR3: TGTGCCAGCAGCCGAAGCCTCCATACGCAGTATTTT.

CDR3 bases: TGCAGTGCTCAACCCGGGACCACCTTATACTACGAGCAGTACTTC. This codes for CSAQPGTTLYYEQYF. The J gene is TRBJ2-7, the V gene TRBV20-1, with D perhaps being TRBD1 or TRBD2 (5 bases each). Deletions cut 5 bases from V and 3 bases from J, with 20 bases between. Germline V gives CDR1 DFQATT, CDR2 SNEGSKA (reference sequence). This CDR3 region has 15 residues.

This clonotype was seen more than once but under ten times. The gene calls are TRBV7-9 and TRBJ2-1; D might be TRBD1 or TRBD2, each matching 6 bases. Deletions cut 5 bases from V and 6 bases from J, with 11 bases between. CDR3 length equals 13 residues. Germline CDR1 SEHNR, CDR2 FQNEAQ (reference sequence). CDR3 in amino acids: CASSTRGLNEQFF. The CDR3 DNA follows: TGTGCCAGCAGCACACGGGGGCTCAATGAGCAGTTCTTC.

This clonotype has more than one count but fewer than ten. The gene calls are TRBV12-3 or TRBV12-4 and TRBJ2-3; maybe TRBD2 (6 bases). The V and J ends lost 3 bases and 2 bases respectively, with 18 bases between them. CDR3 length: 17 residues. In nucleotides, the CDR3 is TGTGCCAGCAGTTTCAACGGGGGTGCCGGCCCCACAGATACGCAGTATTTT. Protein product: CASSFNGGAGPTDTQYF.

The table lists this clonotype with a few counts. The V and J genes are TRBV10-2 and TRBJ1-6, with D possibly being TRBD1 (5 bases). This CDR3 is 15 amino acids long. The V gene's germline CDR1 is WSHSY and CDR2 SAAADI. Trimming stripped 6 bases from V and 2 bases from J, with 11 bases between. CDR3 amino acids: CASRATEAYNSPLHF. CDR3 sequence (DNA): TGCGCCAGCAGGGCGACAGAAGCCTATAATTCACCCCTCCACTTT.

This clonotype was picked up many times. This chain joins TRBV5-1 and TRBJ1-3; 7 bases match TRBD1. Germline V CDR1 and CDR2: SGHRS, YFSETQ. With 4 bases clipped from V and 2 bases from J, the junction kept 3 bases outside the gene matches. The CDR3 has 14 residues. The DNA for the CDR3 is TGCGCCAGCAGCCGGGACAGCGCTGGAAACACCATATATTTT. This gives the protein CASSRDSAGNTIYF.

In its sample, this clonotype was seen a few times. The V gene is TRBV18, the J gene TRBJ2-7; D is uncertain. The CDR3 runs 14 residues. Between the trimmed V and J ends, which lost 2 bases and 3 bases, there was a span of 11 bases. The germline V gene encodes CDR1 KGHSH and CDR2 LQKENI. The DNA for the CDR3 is TGTGCCAGCTCACCAACGGCTCCGAGCTACGAGCAGTACTTC. It encodes CASSPTAPSYEQYF.

This clonotype was detected a few times. The genes are TRBV7-9 and TRBJ2-7; possibly TRBD2 for D (6 bases). Per germline, CDR1 SEHNR and CDR2 FQNEAQ (reference sequence). CDR3 length: 15 residues. Trimming removed 5 bases at V and 0 bases at J, with 14 bases between. The DNA for the CDR3 is TGTGCCAGCAGCCTAGGGAGGCTGACCTCCTACGAGCAGTACTTC. Translating gives CASSLGRLTSYEQYF.

V gene TRBV6-2 or TRBV6-3 combines with J gene TRBJ1-1; weak D call: TRBD1 (5 bases). CDR1 and CDR2 from the germline V gene are MNHEY and SVGEGT. CDR3 length: 16 amino acids. The V gene lost 3 bases and the J gene lost 6 bases, with 20 bases spanning the gap. The chain's CDR3 is CASSYVTSGLSPEAFF. CDR3 DNA sequence: TGTGCCAGCAGTTATGTTACTTCGGGACTTAGCCCTGAAGCTTTCTTT.

In this sample, this clonotype turned up a few times. V and J are TRBV7-8 and TRBJ1-5; D not resolved. The CDR3 has 15 residues. The ends were cut back, 0 bases at V and 9 bases at J, with 15 bases in the middle. Per germline, CDR1 SGHVS and CDR2 FQNEAQ. The CDR3 sequence: CASSLARPGQGPQHF. In nucleotides, the CDR3 is TGTGCCAGCAGCTTAGCTCGGCCCGGGCAAGGGCCCCAGCATTTT. Looking up the rest from reference TRBV7-8 and TRBJ1-5 gives the full variable domain: GAGVSQSPRYKVAKRGQDVALRCDPISGHVSLFWYQQALGQGPEFLTYFQNEAQLDKSGLPSDRFFAERPEGSVSTLKIQRTQQEDSAVYLCASSLARPGQGPQHFGDGTRLSIL.

This clonotype was detected many times. The rearrangement links TRBV14 to TRBJ2-1; unclear D gene. V lost 0 bases to trimming and J lost 0 bases, with 15 bases between them. Germline V gene lookup returns CDR1 SGHDN and CDR2 FVKESK. CDR3 length: 18 amino acids. In nucleotides, the CDR3 is TGTGCCAGCAGCCAAGATCCCGCCTCCAAGAGCTCCTACAATGAGCAGTTCTTC. It codes for CASSQDPASKSSYNEQFF.

This clonotype showed up many times. The rearrangement joins TRBV7-8 to TRBJ2-7, with 7 bases that match TRBD1. The CDR3 is 13 residues long. Germline CDR1 is SGHVS and CDR2 is FQNEAQ. The V segment lost 6 bases and the J segment 7 bases; nucleotides outside the gene matches: 9. The CDR3, as DNA: TGTGCCAGCAGGGGCAGGGGGAGTGGGGAGCAGTACTTC. Translation gives CASRGRGSGEQYF.